Listed below are T cell receptor beta chains from one sample, sequenced in a study of blood T cell repertoires in COVID-19. Clones were sequenced by immunoSEQ multiplex PCR, and TCRdb holds only the in-frame ones, with some missing. Among fewer than 250,000 clones listed, roughly nine tenths were seen once. Sequenced input: PBMCs or T cells enriched from blood (not recorded which). Every receptor here comes from a young woman who had recovered from COVID-19. The CDR3 runs from the conserved cysteine through the conserved F or W. Each record gives: clone size, J gene, D gene, V gene, CDR3 DNA, CDR3 protein. D genes are given only for firm matches. Only some rows state a clone size, as once, few, many or a class for expanded clones.

size: NA; J: TRBJ2-6; D: TRBD2; V: TRBV19; DNA: TGTGCCAGTACCAGGGAGGGACCCTCTGGGGCCAACGTCCTGACTTTC; CDR3: CASTREGPSGANVLTF
size: NA; J: TRBJ1-1; D: NA; V: TRBV28; DNA: TGTGCCACCGACGAGGAGATGAACACTGAAGCTTTCTTT; CDR3: CATDEEMNTEAFF
size: NA; J: TRBJ2-4; D: NA; V: TRBV11-3; DNA: TGTGCCAGCGAGGGCGGGGATCGTATTCAGTACTTC; CDR3: CASEGGDRIQYF
size: NA; J: TRBJ1-2; D: NA; V: TRBV5-5; DNA: TGTGCCAGCAGCTTGGCCGTAACAGTTCACTATGGCTACACCTTC; CDR3: CASSLAVTVHYGYTF
size: once; J: TRBJ2-2; D: TRBD2; V: TRBV10-3; DNA: TGTGCCATCAGGGGACTAGCGGGGGGGCACACCGGGGAGCTGTTTTTT; CDR3: CAIRGLAGGHTGELFF
size: NA; J: TRBJ1-2; D: TRBD1; V: TRBV5-5; DNA: TGTGCCAGCAGCTTGGAGACAGGGTTAGGAGGCTACACCTTC; CDR3: CASSLETGLGGYTF
size: NA; J: TRBJ1-2; D: NA; V: TRBV7-2; DNA: TGTGCCAGCAGCTTAATGACTGGGGGCACTGGCTACACCTTC; CDR3: CASSLMTGGTGYTF
size: NA; J: TRBJ1-1; D: NA; V: TRBV15; DNA: TGTGCCACCAGCAGAGATCGAGGGAACACTGAAGCTTTCTTT; CDR3: CATSRDRGNTEAFF
size: NA; J: TRBJ2-7; D: NA; V: TRBV21-1; DNA: TGTGCCAGCAGCAAAGATACCGGGGAATCCCCCTACGAGCAGTACTTC; CDR3: CASSKDTGESPYEQYF
size: NA; J: TRBJ1-6; D: TRBD1; V: TRBV7-9; DNA: TGTGCCAGCAGCGTTGGACAGGGACCACCCCTCCACTTT; CDR3: CASSVGQGPPLHF
size: NA; J: TRBJ2-5; D: TRBD1; V: TRBV7-9; DNA: TGTGCCAGCAGCTTAATGGTCTATAGGACAGGCGGAAGGGGAGAGACCCAGTACTTC; CDR3: CASSLMVYRTGGRGETQYF
size: NA; J: TRBJ1-2; D: NA; V: TRBV5-4; DNA: TGTGCCAGCAGCTTGGGGCCGGGAGCAGGTGGCTACACCTTC; CDR3: CASSLGPGAGGYTF
size: NA; J: TRBJ1-6; D: NA; V: TRBV5-1; DNA: TGCGCCAGCAGCTTAGATGGGGGGAGCGGCTATAATTCACCCCTCCACTTT; CDR3: CASSLDGGSGYNSPLHF
size: NA; J: TRBJ2-3; D: NA; V: TRBV28; DNA: TGTGCCAGCAGTTTGAGGAGCGGAACGTGGTCTTGGACAGATACGCAGTATTTT; CDR3: CASSLRSGTWSWTDTQYF
size: NA; J: TRBJ1-2; D: TRBD1; V: TRBV9; DNA: TGTGCCAGCAGCACACACGACAGGGGGCCGATTGGCTACACCTTC; CDR3: CASSTHDRGPIGYTF
size: NA; J: TRBJ1-6; D: TRBD1; V: TRBV30; DNA: TGTGCCTGGAGTCATCATCGGGGACAGGGCAATTCACCCCTCCACTTT; CDR3: CAWSHHRGQGNSPLHF
size: once; J: TRBJ1-2; D: NA; V: TRBV18; DNA: TGTGCCAGCTCAGAACAGGGAGATCATAACTATGGCTACACCTTC; CDR3: CASSEQGDHNYGYTF
size: NA; J: TRBJ2-7; D: TRBD1; V: TRBV30; DNA: TGTGCCTGGAGTTACAGGGGGCCCTACGAGCAGTACTTC; CDR3: CAWSYRGPYEQYF
size: NA; J: TRBJ2-7; D: TRBD2; V: TRBV5-6; DNA: TGTGCCAGCAGCTTGGGGACTAGCGGTTACGAGCAGTACTTC; CDR3: CASSLGTSGYEQYF
size: NA; J: TRBJ1-6; D: NA; V: TRBV9; DNA: TGTGCCAGCAGCGTAGCCCCCTTTAATTCACCCCTCCACTTT; CDR3: CASSVAPFNSPLHF
size: NA; J: TRBJ2-2; D: TRBD1; V: TRBV12-5; DNA: TGTGCTAGTGGTTTGAGGACAGGAGGCACCGGGGAGCTGTTTTTT; CDR3: CASGLRTGGTGELFF
size: NA; J: TRBJ1-1; D: NA; V: TRBV19; DNA: TGTGCCAGTAGTACCGAGGGGGTTTGGGACACTGAAGCTTTCTTT; CDR3: CASSTEGVWDTEAFF
size: NA; J: TRBJ2-5; D: TRBD1; V: TRBV19; DNA: TGTGCCAGTAGTCCTATCTGGACAGGGTGGGGAGGAGAGACCCAGTACTTC; CDR3: CASSPIWTGWGGETQYF